One and the same sample provided the 20 T cell receptor beta chains below, sequenced in a study of T-cell memory formation after mild COVID-19. Each CDR3 protein is one row after TCRdb ran MiXCR on the 5' RACE reads. This sample has about 290,000 distinct CDR3 sequences, with approximately 15% found just once. The specimen was PBMCs or a T cell subset sorted from them (not recorded which). These receptors were collected from a man aged 18 to 29 who had mild COVID-19 (a few samples of this study predate the infection). Cell type and time point are not known.

This clonotype was observed a handful of times. V is TRBV5-1 and J is TRBJ2-3, with 7 bases fitting TRBD1. The CDR3 consists of 14 residues. With V trimmed by 1 base and J by 5 bases, 4 bases remained unmatched. Germline values: CDR1 SGHRS, CDR2 YFSETQ. The CDR3 DNA reads as TGCGCCAGCAGCTTGTTACAGGGGTTAGATACGCAGTATTTT. Residues: CASSLLQGLDTQYF.

This clonotype was recorded a few times. Its ends do not fully match the called genes, so a read error is possible. The chain carries TRBV5-1 and TRBJ2-1, with 7 nucleotides matching TRBD1. CDR1 is SGHRS, CDR2 YFSETQ, per germline. This CDR3 comprises 15 residues. The CDR3 reads CASSLGQVQYNEKFF. The CDR3 DNA follows: TGCGCCAGCAGCTTAGGACAGGTCCAATACAATGAGAAGTTCTTC.

The chain uses TRBV7-9 and TRBJ1-3; 12 bases are shared with TRBD1. The V gene end was trimmed by 4 bases and the J gene end by 3 bases; junction bases not matched to a gene: 10. From germline, CDR1 is SEHNR and CDR2 FQNEAQ (reference sequence). The CDR3 length is 18 residues. For the CDR3, the DNA is TGTGCCAGCAGCTCGCTACAGGGACAGGGGGCGCTTGGAAACACCATATATTTT. It yields the protein CASSSLQGQGALGNTIYF.

V usage is TRBV29-1 and J usage is TRBJ1-2; 7 positions agree with TRBD1. There are 13 residues in the CDR3. Germline V CDR1 and CDR2: SQVTM, ANQGSEA. The V segment lost 7 bases and the J segment 2 bases; nucleotides outside the gene matches: 7. CDR3 nucleotides: TGCAGCGCCTTGGGACAGACGAACTATGGCTACACCTTC. Protein product: CSALGQTNYGYTF.

The chain joins TRBV7-2 to TRBJ2-3, with D tentatively TRBD2 (7 bases). Per the germline V gene, CDR1 is SGHTA and CDR2 is FQGNSA. The V and J ends lost 6 bases and 8 bases respectively, with 27 bases between them. The CDR3 length is 17 residues. The CDR3 here is CASSLLPPGGPKGTQYF. The CDR3 DNA reads TGTGCCAGCAGTCTTCTGCCGCCCGGGGGGCCTAAAGGTACGCAGTATTTT.

This clonotype was recorded a few times. This chain joins TRBV21-1 and TRBJ2-7; no DNA check was done on the table's D call, TRBD1. TRBV21-1 has pseudogene status. This CDR3 has 15 residues. CDR3 in amino acids: CASSTPDRGGEEQYV. In nucleotides, the CDR3 is TGTGCCAGCAGTACCCCGGACAGGGGAGGTGAAGAGCAGTACGTC.

This clonotype has only a few counts. V usage is TRBV20-1 and J usage is TRBJ2-7; D is possibly TRBD2 (5 bases). The CDR3 contains 14 residues. Germline loops: CDR1 DFQATT, CDR2 SNEGSKA (reference sequence). With 5 bases removed from V and 2 bases from J, the gap between germline ends came to 16 bases. CDR3 coding DNA: TGCAGTGCTTATAAAACGGGGTTGACCTACGAGCAGTACGTC. Its protein product is CSAYKTGLTYEQYV.

V is TRBV5-1 and J is TRBJ1-2; unclear D gene. Germline V gene lookup returns CDR1 SGHRS and CDR2 YFSETQ. The CDR3 loop spans 12 amino acids. The V and J ends lost 5 bases and 4 bases respectively, with 9 bases between them. The CDR3 here is CASRTDLYGYTF. In nucleotides, the CDR3 is TGCGCCAGCAGAACGGACCTCTATGGCTACACCTTC.

The rearrangement joins TRBV30 to TRBJ2-5; the D gene is possibly TRBD1 (5 bases). The germline V and J ends were trimmed by 2 bases and 1 base, with 5 bases remaining between them. The CDR3 has 12 residues. CDR1 and CDR2 (germline): GTSNPN, SVGIG (reference sequence). The CDR3 sequence: CAWSRGQETQYF. CDR3 coding DNA: TGTGCCTGGAGTAGGGGCCAAGAGACCCAGTACTTC.

The genes are TRBV29-1 and TRBJ2-2; 12 bases align to TRBD1. The CDR3 contains 14 residues. In germline, CDR1 is SQVTM, CDR2 ANQGSEA. J lost 6 bases, V lost 7 bases, and 6 bases had no gene match. CDR3 sequence: CSAAGTGGPGELFF. CDR3 coding DNA: TGCAGCGCCGCCGGGACAGGGGGCCCCGGGGAGCTGTTTTTT.

This clonotype has a count of ten or more. The chain employs TRBV29-1 and TRBJ2-3; no clear D. This CDR3 comprises 14 residues. V lost 6 bases and J lost 2, with 15 bases in between. Per germline, CDR1 SQVTM and CDR2 ANQGSEA. CDR3 in DNA: TGCAGCGTATCCAGGCAGGCAAACACAGATACGCAGTATTTT. This sequence encodes CSVSRQANTDTQYF.

This clonotype appeared a few times. J is TRBJ2-1 and V is TRBV18; TRBD1 matches at 8 bases. Germline V gene data show CDR1 as KGHSH and CDR2 as LQKENI. The V gene end was trimmed by 0 bases and the J gene end by 6 bases; junction bases not matched to a gene: 7. This CDR3 is 16 amino acids long. The CDR3 DNA reads as TGTGCCAGCTCACCACCCGCAGGGGGCACGGGCAATGAGCAGTTCTTC. Residues: CASSPPAGGTGNEQFF.

The rearrangement links TRBV5-1 to TRBJ2-5; 7 positions match TRBD2. V lost 4 bases, J lost 5 bases, and 8 bases stayed unmatched. There are 14 residues in the CDR3. The V gene's germline CDR1 is SGHRS and CDR2 YFSETQ. This chain's CDR3 is CASSGARGSETQYF. The DNA of the CDR3 is TGCGCCAGCAGCGGGGCGCGGGGGTCGGAGACCCAGTACTTC. Full variable domain (remainder filled in from reference TRBV5-1 and TRBJ2-5): KAGVTQTPRYLIKTRGQQVTLSCSPISGHRSVSWYQQTPGQGLQFLFEYFSETQRNKGNFPGRFSGRQFSNSRSEMNVSTLELGDSALYLCASSGARGSETQYFGPGTRLLVL.

In its sample, this clonotype was seen a few times. The rearrangement uses TRBV7-8 and TRBJ1-1; D unresolved. In germline, CDR1 is SGHVS, CDR2 FQNEAQ. There are 15 residues in the CDR3. The ends were cut back, 1 base at V and 1 base at J, with 10 bases in the middle. The CDR3 protein is CASSLELQSNTEAFF. DNA for the CDR3: TGTGCCAGCAGCTTAGAATTACAGTCGAACACTGAAGCTTTCTTT.

The CDR3 is CATSISLSSSAGGSYEQFF. CDR3 in DNA: TGTGCCACCAGCATATCCCTGTCTTCCTCAGCGGGGGGGTCCTATGAGCAGTTCTTC. The rearrangement joins TRBV15 to TRBJ2-1, with TRBD2 matching 10 bases. CDR1 is LNHNV and CDR2 is YYDKDF in the germline V gene (reference sequence). CDR3 size: 19 residues. V lost 4 bases, J lost 8 bases, and 20 bases stayed unmatched. The variable domain in full, completed from reference TRBV15 and TRBJ2-1, reads DAMVIQNPRYQVTQFGKPVTLSCSQTLNHNVMYWYQQKSSQAPKLLFHYYDKDFNNEADTPDNFQSRRPNTSFCFLDIRSPGLGDTAMYLCATSISLSSSAGGSYEQFFGPGTRLTVL.

V gene TRBV12-3 or TRBV12-4 combines with J gene TRBJ2-6; TRBD2 matches at 8 bases. Losses at the gene ends were 4 bases for V and 0 bases for J; bases not matched to a gene: 5. This CDR3 has 17 residues. The CDR3 loop is CASSSGGPSSGANVLTF. DNA of the CDR3: TGTGCCAGCAGTTCGGGAGGGCCCAGCTCTGGGGCCAACGTCCTGACTTTC.

The gene calls are TRBV28 and TRBJ2-3; 9 positions match TRBD2. The CDR3 is 16 residues long. V trimming: 3 bases; J trimming: 5 bases; junction bases outside the gene matches: 9. Germline CDR1 reads MDHEN; CDR2 reads SYDVKM. The CDR3 sequence: CASSFPETSGVDTQYF. The CDR3 coding sequence is TGTGCCAGCAGTTTTCCCGAGACTAGCGGAGTAGATACGCAGTATTTT.

V usage is TRBV10-3 and J usage is TRBJ2-1; no reliable D call. The V gene lost 4 bases and the J gene lost 0 bases, with 10 bases spanning the gap. Germline V lookup: CDR1 ENHRY, CDR2 SYGVKD. The CDR3 extends over 15 amino acids. The CDR3: CAISGSMSSYNEQFF. The DNA for the CDR3 is TGTGCCATCAGTGGCTCGATGAGCTCCTACAATGAGCAGTTCTTC.

The chain is built from TRBV5-1 and TRBJ2-3; 11 bases map to TRBD2. CDR1 SGHRS and CDR2 YFSETQ come from the germline V gene. The CDR3 length is 18 residues. Trimming took 0 bases from V and 2 from J; bases not matched to a gene: 8. The chain's CDR3 is CASSLALAGGPNTDTQYF. The CDR3 DNA is TGCGCCAGCAGCTTGGCGCTAGCGGGGGGCCCGAACACAGATACGCAGTATTTT.

The CDR3 here is CASTSGGTDTQYF. Written as DNA, the CDR3 is TGTGCCTCTACTAGCGGGGGGACAGATACGCAGTATTTT. The chain couples TRBV10-3 to TRBJ2-3, with 12 bases that match TRBD2. Germline loops: CDR1 ENHRY, CDR2 SYGVKD. Trimming took 11 bases from V and 3 from J; bases not matched to a gene: 3. The CDR3 has 13 amino acids.